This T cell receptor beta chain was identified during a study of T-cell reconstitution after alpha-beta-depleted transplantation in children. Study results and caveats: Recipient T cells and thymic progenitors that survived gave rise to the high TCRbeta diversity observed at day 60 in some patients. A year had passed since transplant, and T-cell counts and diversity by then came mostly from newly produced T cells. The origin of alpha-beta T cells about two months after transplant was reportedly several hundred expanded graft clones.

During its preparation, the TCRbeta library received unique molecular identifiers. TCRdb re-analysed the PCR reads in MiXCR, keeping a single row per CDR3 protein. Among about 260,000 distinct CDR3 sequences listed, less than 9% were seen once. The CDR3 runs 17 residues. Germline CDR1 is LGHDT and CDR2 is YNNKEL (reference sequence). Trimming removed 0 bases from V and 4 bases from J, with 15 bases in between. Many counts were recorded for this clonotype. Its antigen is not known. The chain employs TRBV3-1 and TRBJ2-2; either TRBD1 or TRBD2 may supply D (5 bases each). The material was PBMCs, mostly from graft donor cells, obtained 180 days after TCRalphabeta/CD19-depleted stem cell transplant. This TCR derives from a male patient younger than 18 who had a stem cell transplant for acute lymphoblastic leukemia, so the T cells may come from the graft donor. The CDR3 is CASSQDRGRRVTGELFF. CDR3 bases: TGTGCCAGCAGCCAAGATAGGGGACGTCGAGTCACCGGGGAGCTGTTTTTT.